This T cell receptor (beta chain) was found in a study of beta chain features in type 1 diabetes (dated by TCRdb to 2016 to 2018). With regard to the full study: Mean age, gender distribution, total cell number and subset yield did not differ between patients and healthy donors. Naive and central memory subsets were obtained from all 30 or so donors, but regulatory and stem cell-like memory subsets were isolated from only 8 patients and roughly 8 healthy donors. Across all samples, some 110,000,000 sorted cells were examined, and cell number per subset correlated strongly with RNA yield. In the study, recently diagnosed type 1 diabetes patients and matched healthy donors were compared on the TCRB repertoires of their sorted circulating CD4+ T cell subsets.

On the study overall, not on this receptor specifically: At VDJ recombination sites, type 1 diabetes patients had fewer insertions and more deleted nucleotides, which implies abnormalities in thymic rearrangement. Type 1 diabetes patients showed a moderate but significant shortening of TCRB CDR3 length in all four CD4+ subsets. Because small numbers of individuals were included in the HLA sub-analyses, any influence of HLA type on TCRB rearrangement was left unresolved. The naive, central memory and regulatory TCRB repertoires appeared to resemble one another more closely among patients than among healthy donors. Shorter templates might be favored by PCR, yet because patient and control samples were amplified and corrected together, any such skew would affect both groups equally. Because cDNA was sequenced instead of genomic DNA, highly expressing activated cells could be over-represented, though the groups showed no difference in activation or CD3 levels.

From each donor, a single peripheral blood sample of approximately 110 mL on average was drawn into heparinised tubes. Naive, central memory, regulatory and stem cell-like memory CD4+ T cells were sorted on a BD FACSAria II using a panel including CD45RO, CCR7, CD25, CD127, CD95 and CD27. Purity was above 95% for every sorted population. PBMCs were separated immediately by Lymphoprep density gradient centrifugation and were stained directly, without being cultured. So that batch effects would be minimized, each experiment stained and sorted samples in pairs, pairing one healthy donor with one patient. The cysteine opens and the phenylalanine closes a CDR3 of 16 amino acids. The read is trimmed to its CDR3 DNA, 48 bases read in frame from base 1. Compared with germline, V lacks 5 bases and J lacks 2 bases; bases without a gene match: 8. CDR1 SEHNR and CDR2 FQNEAQ are derived from the germline V gene (reference sequence).

Only a few counts were recorded for this clone. Its antigen is unknown. Nothing much larger sits one base from this clone, and base qualities are not available. The entire isolated RNA was reverse transcribed using the High Capacity cDNA Reverse Transcription Kit, and thus expressed TCRB transcripts were sequenced. Deep immunoSEQ sequencing was applied to naive, central memory and regulatory T cell samples, giving an average of about 3.57 million total reads per sample. Sorted cells were lysed in RLT buffer, and RNA was extracted using DNase-treated RNeasy Micro or Mini kits according to cell number. To prevent cross-contamination, every cell subset was processed on its own, while patient and healthy donor samples were processed together. TCRB sequences were amplified from cDNA with the immunoSEQ multiplex PCR, producing 87-bp fragments spanning the CDR3 region. The amplicons were sequenced using the Illumina HiSeq platform. The original pipeline was this. PCR bias was computationally corrected using synthetic template baselines, reads within Hamming distance 2 were collapsed, and singletons that could not be merged were discarded. By aligning reads against IMGT, V, D and J genes, CDR3 length, and insertions or deletions at six rearrangement sites were assigned. Within each subset, clonotype counts were normalized to sorted cell number, and only after that were true diversity and Gini coefficients computed with the tcR R package. Repertoire sharing was quantified using the overlap coefficient calculated on TCRB nucleotide sequences. As stored in TCRdb, this immuneACCESS dataset retains in-frame rearrangements with V and J assigned. A fraction of the clones does not appear; measured against another copy, unresolved V genes explain less than half of the discrepancy, and the remainder lacks a known reason. D and trimming come from the DNA, and the V and J calls and clone size come from that table. The sample table holds 150,000 to 190,000 clones, of which over 8.5% were seen once. Of the sample, about 2% is held by the ten largest clones.

The TCR originated in a man younger than 30 in good health. The sequence is built from TRBV7-9 and TRBJ2-7, with 11 bases aligning to TRBD2. The sample comprised central memory CD4+ T cells from blood. The nucleotide sequence reads TGTGCCAGCAGCCCGCGGGGGACTAGCGGAACCTACGAGCAGTACTTC. It is translated as CASSPRGTSGTYEQYF.